Listed here are 10 T cell receptor beta chains from one sample, sequenced in a study of blood T cell repertoires in COVID-19. Data came from immunoSEQ multiplex PCR; TCRdb stores just in-frame clones and leaves some out. The sample records approximately 49,000 clones, 80% to 90% being singletons. Sequenced input: peripheral blood. The receptors derive from a woman aged 55-70 years with acute or convalescent COVID-19.

This CDR3 reads CASSLGLLDTEAFF. The CDR3, as DNA: TGCGCCAGCAGCTTGGGGCTGTTGGACACTGAAGCTTTCTTT. The chain links TRBV5-1 to TRBJ1-1; no firm D call. The CDR3 has 14 amino acids. The germline V gene has CDR1 SGHRS and CDR2 YFSETQ. The ends were cut back, 0 bases at V and 3 bases at J, with 9 bases in the middle.

V is TRBV7-9 and J is TRBJ1-4, with a possible D match to TRBD1 (6 bases). Germline assignment: CDR1 SEHNR and CDR2 FQNEAQ (reference sequence). The V end was cut by 1 base, the J end by 10 bases, with 16 bases between. CDR3 length equals 15 residues. The CDR3 is CASSLDPTGAAKLFF. In DNA, the CDR3 is TGTGCCAGCAGCTTAGATCCGACAGGCGCGGCAAAACTGTTTTTT.

The J gene is TRBJ1-5, the V gene TRBV29-1; D is ambiguous. The CDR3 has 12 residues. V lost 5 bases and J 2 bases, leaving 7 bases between the germline ends. CDR1 and CDR2 from the germline V gene are SQVTM and ANQGSEA. DNA of the CDR3: TGCAGCGTTACTAATGGCAATCAGCCCCAGCATTTT. This codes for CSVTNGNQPQHF.

The table lists this clone with a few counts. The chain employs TRBV4-1 and TRBJ2-1, with D possibly TRBD2 on 6 matching bases. The CDR3 is 15 residues long. V shed 4 bases and J shed 6 bases, with 16 bases lying between them. The germline V gene encodes CDR1 MGHRA and CDR2 YSYEKL. This CDR3 reads CASSLEPGSVNEQFF. DNA for the CDR3: TGCGCCAGCAGCCTGGAACCCGGGAGCGTCAATGAGCAGTTCTTC.

The chain is built from TRBV5-6 and TRBJ1-2; no definite D call. The length of the CDR3 is 18 residues. V was trimmed by 1 base and J by 2 bases, leaving 21 bases between them. Germline-derived CDR1 and CDR2 are SGHDT and YYEEEE. Written as DNA, the CDR3 is TGTGCCAGCAGCTTGTCCCATCTTGTCTATCTGGTGAACTATGGCTACACCTTC. Translated: CASSLSHLVYLVNYGYTF.

This clone was observed a handful of times. The identical CDR3 is also encoded by other nucleotide sequences in the sample. This chain uses TRBV12-3 or TRBV12-4 with TRBJ1-5; unclear D gene. This CDR3 has 13 residues. V gave up 4 bases and J gave up 3 bases, with 7 bases separating them. CDR3 nucleotide sequence: TGTGCCAGCAGTTCCGGGTTCAATCAGCCCCAGCATTTT. It codes for CASSSGFNQPQHF.

By its share, this clone is medium-sized (0.01 to 0.1%). The chain carries TRBV6-1 and TRBJ1-6; 10 bases fit TRBD1. From germline, CDR1 is MNHNS and CDR2 SASEGT. The CDR3 is 17 amino acids. Losses at the gene ends were 3 bases for V and 0 bases for J; bases not matched to a gene: 2. The CDR3, as DNA: TGTGCCAGCAGTGAGGGACAGGGGCGCTCCTATAATTCACCCCTCCACTTT. It is translated as CASSEGQGRSYNSPLHF.

The chain combines TRBV19 with TRBJ1-6, with D perhaps matching TRBD1 (5 bases). V was pared by 6 bases and J by 8 bases, with 14 bases between. CDR3 length equals 14 residues. Germline loops: CDR1 LNHDA, CDR2 SQIVND (reference sequence). The DNA for the CDR3 is TGTGCCAGTAGGTCGGCAGGGCTATATTCACCCCTCCACTTT. It codes for CASRSAGLYSPLHF.

This chain connects TRBV19 to TRBJ2-3; the D gene is possibly TRBD1 (5 bases). Trimming removed 1 base at V and 1 base at J, with 9 bases between. Germline V CDR1 and CDR2: LNHDA, SQIVND (reference sequence). The CDR3 consists of 15 residues. The CDR3 sequence: CASSIVRVGTDTQYF. CDR3 nucleotides: TGTGCCAGTAGTATAGTCAGGGTAGGCACAGATACGCAGTATTTT.

CDR3 nucleotide sequence: TGTGCCAGCAGTGACACGGCCGGGAGGCACACTGAAGCTTTCTTT. It is translated as CASSDTAGRHTEAFF. The chain is built from TRBV6-4 and TRBJ1-1; D ambiguous. Per germline, CDR1 MRHNA and CDR2 SNTAGT. This CDR3 region has 15 residues. The V and J ends lost 2 bases and 3 bases respectively, with 13 bases between them.